The clone carrying this T cell receptor (beta chain) was seen more than once but under ten times. Antigen: not known. The germline V gene has CDR1 LNHNV and CDR2 YYDKDF (reference sequence). V was cut by 0 bases and J by 5 bases, with 7 bases left in between. This CDR3 region has 13 residues. Profiling relied on immunoSEQ multiplex PCR, and the TCRdb table lists in-frame clones only, not all of them. The data hold tens of thousands of clones, with around nine tenths observed a single time. This specimen belongs to a study of OX40 agonist ivuxolimab in advanced cancers. As for the study in general: Patients achieving partial responses numbered three: one hepatocellular carcinoma case and two cutaneous melanoma cases.

Overall study findings and caveats: The study observed clonal expansion of CD4+ and CD8+ blood T cells by week 6 at 0.1 to 3.0 mg/kg.

The starting material was CD4+ or CD8+ T cells sorted from blood, obtained in a trial of the OX40 agonist ivuxolimab. The source of this sequence is an adult with an advanced solid tumor such as melanoma, head and neck, liver or kidney cancer. The chain uses TRBV15 and TRBJ2-5, with no clear D. The CDR3 nucleotides are TGTGCCACCAGCAGAGATACCCTGGAGACCCAGTACTTC. This encodes CATSRDTLETQYF.